This TCR beta chain was sequenced in a study of regulatory T cells in long-lasting Graves disease. Findings of the study overall: Graves' patients with persistent disease showed TCR diversity lower than patients newly diagnosed. No thyroid tissue was studied; the work used peripheral blood only.

The TCR beta library used iRepertoire HTBI primers with Arm-PCR amplification of CDR3. TCRdb re-analysed the multiplex PCR reads in MiXCR, keeping a single row per CDR3 protein. The sample lists about 660,000 distinct CDR3 sequences; 25% to 35% were seen once. As for this clonotype: Its antigen is unidentified.

Time point noted: persistent/refractory GD, antithyroid drugs over 5 years with positive TRAb. The TCR library was made from RNA extracted from PBMCs. Collection of peripheral blood (about 8.1 milliliters) was done using EDTA tubes. The CDR3 contains 14 residues. V lost 3 bases to trimming and J lost 7 bases; unmatched junction nucleotides: 5. The germline gives CDR1 MNHGY, CDR2 SVAAGI. The V and J genes are TRBV6-9 and TRBJ2-2; 7 bases align to TRBD1. The TCR originated in a female donor with Graves disease. Sequenced here: peripheral blood mononuclear cells (PBMCs), sampled when the disease was refractory, from a patient treated with antithyroid drugs. CDR3 sequence reads: CASSYGQGVGELFF. The CDR3 DNA reads as TGTGCCAGCAGTTACGGGCAGGGGGTCGGGGAGCTGTTTTTT.